This T cell receptor (beta chain) is from a study of T cell responses to AZD1222 COVID-19 vaccine. On the study more broadly: Second-dose timings of about 4 or about 12 weeks were pooled. Whole-study findings and limits: The number of AZD1222 recipients seropositive at baseline was only five or six. Clonal diversity was possibly underestimated, and white British individuals and females predominated among donors.

There are 15 residues in the CDR3. Germline V gene sequence: CDR1 SSHAT, CDR2 FNYEAQ (reference sequence). The V end was cut by 1 base, the J end by 5 bases, with 14 bases between. Only one count was recorded for this clone. The antigen remains undetermined. Using immunoSEQ multiplex PCR, the repertoire was profiled, and TCRdb retains in-frame clones only, with some absent. In the table there are some 200,000 clones, 93% of which are singletons. The receptor comes from an adult in good health. Source: peripheral blood, taken on day 0 of AZD1222 vaccination. The rearrangement links TRBV7-7 to TRBJ2-5, with D tentatively TRBD2 (6 bases). In DNA, the CDR3 is TGTGCCAGCAGCTTAGTACTAGCTGGGGGGGAGACCCAGTACTTC. This sequence encodes CASSLVLAGGETQYF.